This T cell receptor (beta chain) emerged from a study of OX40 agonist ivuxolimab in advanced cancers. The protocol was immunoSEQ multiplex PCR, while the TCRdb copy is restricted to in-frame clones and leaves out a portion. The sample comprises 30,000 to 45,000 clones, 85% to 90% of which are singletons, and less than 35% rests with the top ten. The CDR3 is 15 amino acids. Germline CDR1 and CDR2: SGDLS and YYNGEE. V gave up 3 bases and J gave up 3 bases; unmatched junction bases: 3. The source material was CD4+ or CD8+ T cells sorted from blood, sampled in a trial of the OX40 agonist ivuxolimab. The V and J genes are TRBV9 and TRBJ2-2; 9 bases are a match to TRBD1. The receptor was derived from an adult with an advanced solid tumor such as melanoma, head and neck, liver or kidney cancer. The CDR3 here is CASSARQGDTGELFF. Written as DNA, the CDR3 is TGTGCCAGCAGCGCAAGACAGGGGGACACCGGGGAGCTGTTTTTT.